The 16 T cell receptor beta chains below all came from one sample that was sequenced in a study of tumor and adjacent non-tumor tissue in lung cancer. Three rounds of nested PCR, following a modified ARM-PCR protocol, produced the TCRbeta library. MiXCR, run by TCRdb on the multiplex PCR reads, gives a single entry per CDR3 protein. The data hold some 80,000 distinct CDR3 sequences, with over 60% observed a single time. RNA was extracted from bulk tissue without any cell sorting. Material: lung tumor tissue. The receptors here all came from a woman aged 40 to 50 with non-small cell lung cancer.

The chain recombines TRBV29-1 with TRBJ2-7; a weak D match, TRBD2 (5 bases). Germline V gene data show CDR1 as SQVTM and CDR2 as ANQGSEA. This CDR3 spans 13 amino acids. The V and J ends lost 7 bases and 3 bases respectively, with 16 bases between them. CDR3: CSAGSTGNYEQYF. DNA of the CDR3: TGCAGCGCCGGGTCTACCGGGAACTACGAGCAGTACTTC.

As regards this clonotype: The junction departs from the called germline gene at one end, perhaps through a read error. The J gene is TRBJ1-2, the V gene TRBV5-1; the D gene is possibly TRBD1 (6 bases). CDR1 is SGHRS and CDR2 is YFSETQ in the germline V gene. The CDR3 totals 14 residues. The CDR3 region has the DNA TGCGCCACCAGCTTGGGGCAGGGGACACTTGGCTACACCTTC. Encoded protein: CATSLGQGTLGYTF.

Notes on this clonotype: The conserved final phenylalanine or tryptophan is absent from the CDR3, which likely points to a read error. The CDR3 DNA follows: TGTGCCAACAGTGGACTAGCGGGGGGACCCGGGGAGCTGTTTTAT. Its protein is CANSGLAGGPGELFY. The rearrangement links TRBV6-6 to TRBJ2-2; 14 nucleotides match TRBD2. Germline values: CDR1 MNHNY, CDR2 SVGAGI (reference sequence). The CDR3 length is 15 residues.

The sample holds a few counts of this clonotype. This chain joins TRBV7-9 and TRBJ1-4; perhaps TRBD1 as D (6 bases). Trimming took 1 base from V and 5 from J, leaving 14 bases between them. The CDR3 loop spans 16 amino acids. Germline lookup yields CDR1 SEHNR and CDR2 FQNEAQ (reference sequence). As DNA, the CDR3 is TGTGCCAGCAGCTTAGGTGGGGGCGCCTCAAATGAAAAACTGTTTTTT. Residues: CASSLGGGASNEKLFF. Based on the CDR3 plus reference TRBV7-9 and TRBJ1-4, the full variable domain is DTGVSQNPRHKITKRGQNVTFRCDPISEHNRLYWYRQTLGQGPEFLTYFQNEAQLEKSRLLSDRFSAERPKGSFSTLEIQRTEQGDSAMYLCASSLGGGASNEKLFFGSGTQLSVL.

In regard to this clonotype: The junction departs from the called germline gene at one end, perhaps through a read error. This chain links TRBV4-1 with TRBJ2-2; TRBD1 is a possible D gene (6 bases). CDR1 and CDR2 (germline): MGHRA, YSYEKL. This CDR3 comprises 13 residues. The CDR3 region is CATRGSGTGELFF. In DNA, the CDR3 is TGCGCCACCAGGGGATCGGGCACCGGGGAGCTGTTTTTC.

V is TRBV30 and J is TRBJ1-5; D not certain. CDR1 and CDR2 (germline): GTSNPN, SVGIG (reference sequence). V lost 0 bases and J 14 bases, leaving 14 bases between the germline ends. The CDR3 is 12 amino acids. The CDR3 loop is CAWSVQGKRKHF. CDR3 nucleotide sequence: TGTGCCTGGAGTGTACAAGGGAAACGGAAGCATTTT.

This clonotype was counted at least ten times. The V gene is TRBV5-1, the J gene TRBJ2-1, with 7 bases fitting TRBD2. The CDR3 length is 16 residues. CDR1 is SGHRS, CDR2 YFSETQ, per germline. Trimming removed 3 bases from V and 4 bases from J; junction bases left unmatched: 10. The CDR3 region is CASSSSGGRAYNEQFF. The CDR3 DNA follows: TGCGCCAGCAGCTCATCTGGCGGGAGAGCTTACAATGAGCAGTTCTTC.

In its sample, this clonotype was seen many times. At one end the junction does not follow the germline gene, possibly because of a read error. V gene TRBV6-6 combines with J gene TRBJ2-5; D is possibly TRBD1 (7 bases). Germline CDR1 is MNHNY and CDR2 is SVGAGI (reference sequence). The CDR3 loop spans 8 amino acids. CDR3: CASSQGGF. The CDR3 DNA reads as TGTGCCAGCAGTCAGGGGGGCTTC.

This clonotype has only a few counts. A much more abundant neighbour one base away suggests this may be a read error. The DNA for the CDR3 is TGCAGTACTCGCCCCCAGGAGGAAGCTTTCTTT. Translation gives CSTRPQEEAFF. The genes are TRBV20-1 and TRBJ1-1; D not resolved. CDR3 length: 11 amino acids. V shed 8 bases and J shed 8 bases, with 15 bases lying between them. From germline, CDR1 is DFQATT and CDR2 SNEGSKA (reference sequence).

This clonotype was detected only once. Its ends do not fully match the called genes, so a read error is possible. The rearrangement links TRBV6-5 to TRBJ2-7; 9 positions agree with TRBD1. The CDR3 runs 14 residues. CDR1 and CDR2 from the germline V gene are MNHEY and SVGAGI. The CDR3 DNA sequence: TGTGCCAGCAGTTCCCCCACAGGGGGCTACGAGCAGCAGTTC. It encodes CASSSPTGGYEQQF.

Regarding this clonotype: One junction end does not reproduce the germline sequence, and a read error may be involved. J is TRBJ2-7 and V is TRBV11-2; D gene ambiguous. Germline CDR1 reads SGHAT; CDR2 reads FQNNGV. CDR3 length equals 14 residues. This CDR3 reads CASSLVSPSYEQYF. The CDR3 DNA is TGTGCCAGCAGCTTAGTCTCACCCTCCTACGAGCAGTACTTT.

With regard to this clonotype: A read error may produce the germline difference seen at one junction end. The V gene is TRBV4-1, the J gene TRBJ2-1; 7 positions match TRBD1. CDR3 length: 15 residues. Germline V gene lookup returns CDR1 MGHRA and CDR2 YSYEKL. The CDR3 is CASSPGRQGYDEEFF. The CDR3 nucleotides read TGCGCCAGCAGCCCCGGAAGACAGGGCTATGATGAGGAGTTCTTC.

As regards this clonotype: Its ends do not fully match the called genes, so a read error is possible. V usage is TRBV29-1 and J usage is TRBJ2-3; tentatively, D is TRBD1 or TRBD2 (7 bases each). This CDR3 is built from 13 residues. Germline CDR1 is SQVTM and CDR2 is ANQGSEA. CDR3 sequence reads: CSVQGGLTDMQYF. In DNA form, the CDR3 reads TGTAGCGTTCAGGGGGGGCTCACAGATATGCAGTATTTT.

This clonotype was observed at least ten times. This chain joins TRBV28 and TRBJ2-2, with D unresolved. The germline V gene encodes CDR1 MDHEN and CDR2 SYDVKM. Trimming cost V 7 bases and J 0 bases, with 9 bases left between them. The CDR3 is 14 residues long. The CDR3 sequence: CASMERTNTGELFF. CDR3 DNA: TGTGCCAGCATGGAACGGACGAACACCGGGGAGCTGTTTTTT. Looking up the rest from reference TRBV28 and TRBJ2-2 gives the full variable domain: DVKVTQSSRYLVKRTGEKVFLECVQDMDHENMFWYRQDPGLGLRLIYFSYDVKMKEKGDIPEGYSVSREKKERFSLILESASTNQTSMYLCASMERTNTGELFFGEGSRLTVL.

On this clonotype itself: A much larger clone differs by one base, so this may be a read error. The rearrangement uses TRBV5-1 and TRBJ2-6; TRBD2 might be the D (7 bases). V lost 4 bases and J 3 bases, leaving 17 bases between the germline ends. The CDR3 spans 17 residues. Looked up from germline, CDR1 is SGHRS and CDR2 is YFSETQ. CDR3 in DNA: TGCGCCAGCAGCCTCAACGGGGGGCTCTATGGGGCCAACGTCCTGACTTTC. It is translated as CASSLNGGLYGANVLTF.

As regards this clonotype: Germline and junction disagree at one end, which may indicate a read error. The rearrangement joins TRBV5-1 to TRBJ1-2; possibly TRBD1 for D (6 bases). From germline, CDR1 is SGHRS and CDR2 YFSETQ. The CDR3 consists of 14 residues. In DNA form, the CDR3 reads TGCGTCAGCAGCTTGGGGCAGGGGACACTTGGCTACACCTTC. It is translated as CVSSLGQGTLGYTF.